The TCR beta chain under discussion was sequenced for a study of blood T cell repertoires in COVID-19. The protocol was immunoSEQ multiplex PCR, while the TCRdb copy is restricted to in-frame clones and leaves out a portion. The table includes under 150,000 clones, 86% detected once. Adults between about 18 and 95 years of age took part from 24 US areas. Clinical history reported by participants formed the basis on which cohorts were assigned. Germline CDR1 LNHNV, CDR2 YYDKDF (reference sequence). This CDR3 is built from 15 residues. V gave up 5 bases and J gave up 4 bases; unmatched junction bases: 8.

What was sequenced was PBMCs or T cells enriched from blood (not recorded which). This sequence joins TRBV15 and TRBJ1-5; 7 positions match TRBD1. This TCR derives from a woman aged 45-59 years who had recovered from COVID-19. The DNA of the CDR3 is TGTGCCACCAGCCCCGGGACAGCCTCAAATCAGCCCCAGCATTTT. It encodes CATSPGTASNQPQHF.